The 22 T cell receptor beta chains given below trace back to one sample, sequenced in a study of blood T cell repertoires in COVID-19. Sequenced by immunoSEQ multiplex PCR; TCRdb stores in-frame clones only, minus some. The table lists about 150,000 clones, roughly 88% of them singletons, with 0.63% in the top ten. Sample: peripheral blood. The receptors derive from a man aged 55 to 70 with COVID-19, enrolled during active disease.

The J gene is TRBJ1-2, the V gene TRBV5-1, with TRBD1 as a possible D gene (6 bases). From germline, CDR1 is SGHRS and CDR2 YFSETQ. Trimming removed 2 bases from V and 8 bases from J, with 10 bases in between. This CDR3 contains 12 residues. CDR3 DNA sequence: TGCGCCAGCAGCTTAACAGGGTTAGGCTACACCTTC. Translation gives CASSLTGLGYTF. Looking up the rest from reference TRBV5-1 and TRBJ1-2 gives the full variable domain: KAGVTQTPRYLIKTRGQQVTLSCSPISGHRSVSWYQQTPGQGLQFLFEYFSETQRNKGNFPGRFSGRQFSNSRSEMNVSTLELGDSALYLCASSLTGLGYTFGSGTRLTVV.

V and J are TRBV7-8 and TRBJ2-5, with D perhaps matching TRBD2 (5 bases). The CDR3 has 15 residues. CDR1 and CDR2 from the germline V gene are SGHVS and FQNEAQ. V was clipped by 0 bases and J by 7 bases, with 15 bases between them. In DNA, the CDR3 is TGTGCCAGCAGCTTAGCTGACTCGGGAATAGGGACCCAGTACTTC. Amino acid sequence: CASSLADSGIGTQYF.

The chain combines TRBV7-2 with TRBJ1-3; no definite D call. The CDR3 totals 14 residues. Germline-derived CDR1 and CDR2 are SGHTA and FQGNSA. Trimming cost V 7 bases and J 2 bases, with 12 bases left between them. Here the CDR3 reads CASTPVQTGNTIYF. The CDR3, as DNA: TGTGCCAGCACCCCTGTCCAGACTGGAAACACCATATATTTT. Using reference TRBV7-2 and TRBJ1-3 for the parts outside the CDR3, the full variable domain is GAGVSQSPSNKVTEKGKDVELRCDPISGHTALYWYRQSLGQGLEFLIYFQGNSAPDKSGLPSDRFSAERTGGSVSTLTIQRTQQEDSAVYLCASTPVQTGNTIYFGEGSWLTVV.

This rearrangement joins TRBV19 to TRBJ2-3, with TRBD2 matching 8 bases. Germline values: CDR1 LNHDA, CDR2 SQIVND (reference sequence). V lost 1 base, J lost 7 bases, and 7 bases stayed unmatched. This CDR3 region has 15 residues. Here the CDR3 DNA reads TGTGCCAGTAGTATAGCGGGGGGGAAGACGAATACGCAGTATTTT. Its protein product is CASSIAGGKTNTQYF. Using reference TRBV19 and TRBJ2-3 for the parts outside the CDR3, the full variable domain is DGGITQSPKYLFRKEGQNVTLSCEQNLNHDAMYWYRQDPGQGLRLIYYSQIVNDFQKGDIAEGYSVSREKKESFPLTVTSAQKNPTAFYLCASSIAGGKTNTQYFGPGTRLTVL.

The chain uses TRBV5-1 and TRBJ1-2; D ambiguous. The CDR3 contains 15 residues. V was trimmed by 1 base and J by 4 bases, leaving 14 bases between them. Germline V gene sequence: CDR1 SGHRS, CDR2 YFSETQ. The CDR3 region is CASSLSGGLAYGYTF. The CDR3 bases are TGCGCCAGCAGCTTGTCAGGAGGCCTGGCCTATGGCTACACCTTC.

In DNA form, the CDR3 reads TGTGCCACCAGCAGACAGGCCTCGAATTCACCCCTCCACTTT. As protein: CATSRQASNSPLHF. The chain recombines TRBV15 with TRBJ1-6; D ambiguous. V was cut by 2 bases and J by 7 bases, with 9 bases left in between. CDR3 size: 14 residues. CDR1 is LNHNV, CDR2 YYDKDF, per germline (reference sequence). The complete variable domain, with remaining parts taken from reference TRBV15 and TRBJ1-6, reads DAMVIQNPRYQVTQFGKPVTLSCSQTLNHNVMYWYQQKSSQAPKLLFHYYDKDFNNEADTPDNFQSRRPNTSFCFLDIRSPGLGDTAMYLCATSRQASNSPLHFGNGTRLTVT.

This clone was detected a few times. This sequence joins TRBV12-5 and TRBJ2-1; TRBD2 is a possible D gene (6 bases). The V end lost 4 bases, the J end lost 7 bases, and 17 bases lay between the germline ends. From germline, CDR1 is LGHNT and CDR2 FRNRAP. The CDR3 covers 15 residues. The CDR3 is CASGSRRRDGNEQFF. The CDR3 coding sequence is TGTGCTAGTGGTTCCCGAAGGAGGGACGGGAATGAGCAGTTCTTC.

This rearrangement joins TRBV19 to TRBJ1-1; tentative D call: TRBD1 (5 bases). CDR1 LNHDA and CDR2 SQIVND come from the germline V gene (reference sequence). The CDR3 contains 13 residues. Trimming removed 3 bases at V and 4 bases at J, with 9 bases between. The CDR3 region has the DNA TGTGCCAGTAGTATCGGGGGAGGCACTGAAGCTTTCTTT. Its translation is CASSIGGGTEAFF.

CDR3 amino acids: CATSRDSGGGGELFF. The CDR3, as DNA: TGTGCCACCAGCAGAGATTCAGGCGGGGGCGGGGAGCTGTTTTTT. The chain has TRBV15 and TRBJ2-2; 7 bases match TRBD2. CDR1 and CDR2 from the germline V gene are LNHNV and YYDKDF (reference sequence). Trimming took 0 bases from V and 7 from J; bases not matched to a gene: 5. The CDR3 contains 15 residues.

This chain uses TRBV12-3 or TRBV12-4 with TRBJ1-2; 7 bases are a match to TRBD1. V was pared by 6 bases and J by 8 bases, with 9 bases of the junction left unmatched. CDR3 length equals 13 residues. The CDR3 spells CASRPGTVNGYTF. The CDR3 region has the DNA TGTGCCAGCAGGCCCGGGACAGTCAACGGCTACACCTTC.

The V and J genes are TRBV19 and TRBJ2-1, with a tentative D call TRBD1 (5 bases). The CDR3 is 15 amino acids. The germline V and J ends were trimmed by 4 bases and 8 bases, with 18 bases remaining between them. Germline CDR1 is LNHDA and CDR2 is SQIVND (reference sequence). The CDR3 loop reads CASSTQGLRQHEQFF. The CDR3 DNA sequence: TGTGCCAGTAGTACCCAGGGCCTTCGTCAGCATGAGCAGTTCTTC.

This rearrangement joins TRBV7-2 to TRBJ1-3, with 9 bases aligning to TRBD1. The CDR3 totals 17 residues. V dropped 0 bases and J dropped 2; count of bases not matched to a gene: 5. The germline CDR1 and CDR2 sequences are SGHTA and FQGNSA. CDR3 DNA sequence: TGTGCCAGCAGCTTAGCGGGGGGACAGGGACCTGGAAACACCATATATTTT. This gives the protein CASSLAGGQGPGNTIYF.

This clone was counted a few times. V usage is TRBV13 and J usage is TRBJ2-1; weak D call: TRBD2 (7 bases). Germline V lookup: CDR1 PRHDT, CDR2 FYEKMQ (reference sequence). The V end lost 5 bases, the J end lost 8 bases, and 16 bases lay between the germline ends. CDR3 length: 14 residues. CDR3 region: CASSPEGGGYEQFF. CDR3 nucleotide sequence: TGTGCCAGCAGCCCCGAGGGAGGGGGTTATGAGCAGTTCTTC.

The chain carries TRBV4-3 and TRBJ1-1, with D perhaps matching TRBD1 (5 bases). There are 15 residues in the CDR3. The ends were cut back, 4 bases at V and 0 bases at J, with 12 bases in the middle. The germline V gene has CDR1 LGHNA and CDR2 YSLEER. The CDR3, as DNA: TGCGCCAGCAGCCCTCAAGGGGACTTGAACACTGAAGCTTTCTTT. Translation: CASSPQGDLNTEAFF.

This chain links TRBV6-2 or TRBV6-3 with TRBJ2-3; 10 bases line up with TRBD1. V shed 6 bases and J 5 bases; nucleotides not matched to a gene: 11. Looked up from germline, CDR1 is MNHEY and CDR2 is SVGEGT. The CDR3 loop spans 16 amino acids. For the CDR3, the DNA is TGTGCCAGCAGCCCCCCCGGGACAGGGGAGAAAGATACGCAGTATTTT. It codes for CASSPPGTGEKDTQYF.

Written as DNA, the CDR3 is TGTGCCTCCAAGCGGGGAGGGGACACCGGGGAGCTGTTTTTT. This translates into CASKRGGDTGELFF. The chain is built from TRBV30 and TRBJ2-2, with TRBD2 matching 7 bases. Germline CDR1 and CDR2: GTSNPN and SVGIG (reference sequence). This CDR3 is 14 amino acids long. V gave up 7 bases and J gave up 3 bases; unmatched junction bases: 8.

CDR3 sequence reads: CASSPIEGQESYEQYF. In nucleotides, the CDR3 is TGTGCCAGCAGCCCGATTGAGGGACAGGAGTCCTACGAGCAGTACTTC. This chain links TRBV14 with TRBJ2-7; 8 bases match TRBD1. Losses at the gene ends were 4 bases for V and 1 base for J; bases not matched to a gene: 9. The CDR3 has 16 amino acids. Germline-derived CDR1 and CDR2 are SGHDN and FVKESK.

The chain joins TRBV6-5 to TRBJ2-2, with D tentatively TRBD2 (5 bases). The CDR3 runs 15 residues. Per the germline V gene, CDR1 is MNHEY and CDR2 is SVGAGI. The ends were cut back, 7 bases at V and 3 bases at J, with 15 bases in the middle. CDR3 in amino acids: CASTRAAGHTGELFF. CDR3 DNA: TGTGCCAGCACCCGAGCGGCAGGCCACACCGGGGAGCTGTTTTTT.

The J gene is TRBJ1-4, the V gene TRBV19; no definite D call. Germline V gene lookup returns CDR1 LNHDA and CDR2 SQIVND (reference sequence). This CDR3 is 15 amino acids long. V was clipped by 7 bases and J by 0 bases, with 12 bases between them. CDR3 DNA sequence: TGTGCCAGTATATCCGGAGGAGCAACTAATGAAAAACTGTTTTTT. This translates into CASISGGATNEKLFF. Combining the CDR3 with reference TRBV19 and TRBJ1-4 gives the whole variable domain DGGITQSPKYLFRKEGQNVTLSCEQNLNHDAMYWYRQDPGQGLRLIYYSQIVNDFQKGDIAEGYSVSREKKESFPLTVTSAQKNPTAFYLCASISGGATNEKLFFGSGTQLSVL.

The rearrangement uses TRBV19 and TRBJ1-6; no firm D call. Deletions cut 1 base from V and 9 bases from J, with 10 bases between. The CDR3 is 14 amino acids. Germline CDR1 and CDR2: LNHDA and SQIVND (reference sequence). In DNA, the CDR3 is TGTGCCAGTAGTATAGGCGGGCAGTCTTCACCCCTCCACTTT. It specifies CASSIGGQSSPLHF.

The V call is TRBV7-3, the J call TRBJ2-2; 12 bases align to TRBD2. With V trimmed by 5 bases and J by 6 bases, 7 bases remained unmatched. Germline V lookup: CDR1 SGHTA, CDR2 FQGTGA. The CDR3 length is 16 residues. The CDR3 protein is CASSLAGGPTAGELFF. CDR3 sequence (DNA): TGTGCCAGCAGCCTAGCGGGAGGGCCAACGGCCGGGGAGCTGTTTTTT.

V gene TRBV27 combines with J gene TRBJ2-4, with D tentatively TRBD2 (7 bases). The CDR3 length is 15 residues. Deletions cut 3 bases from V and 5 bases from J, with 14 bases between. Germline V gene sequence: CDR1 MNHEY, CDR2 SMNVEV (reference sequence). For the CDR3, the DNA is TGTGCCAGCAGTTTTGGGGGGGCTAGTCAAAACATTCAGTACTTC. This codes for CASSFGGASQNIQYF.